These 29 T cell receptor beta chains share one sample of origin, sequenced in a study of T cells in Graves' hyperthyroidism and ophthalmopathy. Authors of the study amplified TCR beta CDR3 regions from RNA transcripts. With the HTBI primer set, the TCR CDR3 went through a first round of RT-PCR. In TCRdb, the multiplex PCR reads were re-called with MiXCR into one record per CDR3 protein. The data hold some 510,000 distinct CDR3 sequences, with around 45% observed a single time. The sequenced material came from peripheral blood or thyroid tissue (not recorded which). These receptors were collected from a woman between 18 and 29 years old with Graves' hyperthyroidism.

The J gene is TRBJ1-2, the V gene TRBV7-4; D is undetermined. Trimming shortened V by 1 base and J by 3 bases, and 12 bases separated the two germline ends. CDR1 and CDR2 from the germline V gene are SGHVT and SQSDAQ. The CDR3 consists of 15 residues. The CDR3 coding sequence is TGTGCCAGCAGCTTAGAGCGGGGAGATGACTATGGCTACACCTTC. Protein product: CASSLERGDDYGYTF. The variable domain in full, completed from reference TRBV7-4 and TRBJ1-2, reads GAGVSQSPRYKVAKRGRDVALRCDSISGHVTLYWYRQTLGQGSEVLTYSQSDAQRDKSGRPSGRFSAERPERSVSTLKIQRTEQGDSAVYLCASSLERGDDYGYTFGSGTRLTVV.

Many counts were recorded for this clonotype. The V and J genes are TRBV7-9 and TRBJ2-5; D is possibly TRBD1 or TRBD2 (5 bases each). Per germline, CDR1 SEHNR and CDR2 FQNEAQ (reference sequence). V was cut by 5 bases and J by 5 bases, with 12 bases left in between. The CDR3 has 13 amino acids. CDR3 sequence: CASSRVREETQYF. CDR3 nucleotides: TGTGCCAGCAGCCGTGTCAGGGAGGAGACCCAGTACTTC.

This clonotype was seen at least ten times. The J gene is TRBJ1-5, the V gene TRBV7-9; TRBD1 matches at 8 bases. Germline V lookup: CDR1 SEHNR, CDR2 FQNEAQ (reference sequence). Trimming at V came to 1 base and at J to 6 bases, leaving 5 bases not matched to a gene. There are 15 residues in the CDR3. The CDR3 region has the DNA TGTGCCAGCAGCTTAGGAGACAGGGGAAGTCAGCCCCAGCATTTT. Residues: CASSLGDRGSQPQHF.

This clonotype has more than one count but fewer than ten. The genes are TRBV30 and TRBJ2-5, with a tentative D call TRBD2 (5 bases). The V gene's germline CDR1 is GTSNPN and CDR2 SVGIG (reference sequence). This CDR3 region has 11 residues. V was trimmed by 1 base and J by 5 bases, leaving 5 bases between them. The CDR3 sequence: CAWSGGETQYF. In DNA form, the CDR3 reads TGTGCCTGGAGTGGAGGGGAGACCCAGTACTTC.

This sequence joins TRBV25-1 and TRBJ1-2, with D possibly matching TRBD1 (6 bases). Germline CDR1 MGHDK, CDR2 SYGVNS. Between the trimmed V and J ends, which lost 7 bases and 7 bases, there was a span of 13 bases. This CDR3 region has 12 residues. CDR3 DNA sequence: TGTGCCAGCACCTCAGGGGCGCGTGGCTACACCTTC. Translating it yields CASTSGARGYTF.

For this clonotype: Since the CDR3 does not end with the conserved phenylalanine or tryptophan, this likely comes from a read error. It is unclear where the CDR3 begins or ends on the DNA, so no DNA is shown, and the CDR3 is as TCRdb lists it. V usage is TRBV24-1 and J usage is TRBJ2-2; the DNA was not compared with TRBD1, the D call given in the table. The CDR3 is 8 amino acids long, termini counted. Per germline, CDR1 KGHDR and CDR2 SFDVKD. CDR3 loop: CATSEGTG.

V is TRBV10-3 and J is TRBJ1-6; 7 bases align to TRBD1. The CDR3 loop spans 18 amino acids. CDR1 and CDR2 (germline): ENHRY, SYGVKD. J gave up 6 bases and V 10 bases, and 21 bases lay outside the gene matches. The CDR3 DNA is TGTGCCAGCAGCCCTAGACAGGGTTCGGTGGGAACTAATTCACCCCTCCACTTT. Its protein is CASSPRQGSVGTNSPLHF.

V gene TRBV15 combines with J gene TRBJ1-5, with D perhaps TRBD1 (5 bases). From germline, CDR1 is LNHNV and CDR2 YYDKDF (reference sequence). V lost 7 bases and J lost 0, with 19 bases in between. This CDR3 is 17 amino acids long. The CDR3 nucleotides read TGTGCCACCAAAGGGGCATCCCCGGGGGATAGCAATCAGCCCCAGCATTTT. Translated, it gives CATKGASPGDSNQPQHF.

This clonotype has more than one count but fewer than ten. V gene TRBV12-3 or TRBV12-4 combines with J gene TRBJ2-7; D is unresolved. The V gene lost 2 bases and the J gene lost 5 bases, with 13 bases spanning the gap. The CDR3 covers 14 residues. CDR3 loop: CASSLSQTNHEQYF. The CDR3, as DNA: TGTGCCAGCAGTTTATCACAGACGAACCACGAGCAGTACTTC.

This clonotype was counted many times. Its ends do not fully match the called genes, so a read error is possible. This sequence joins TRBV12-3 or TRBV12-4 and TRBJ1-5; 7 nucleotides align to TRBD1. This CDR3 contains 14 residues. The CDR3 sequence: CASSLGQVNQPQHF. The CDR3 nucleotides read TGTGCCAGCAGCTTAGGACAGGTCAATCAGCCCCAGCATTTT.

A remark on this clonotype: A much more abundant neighbour one base away suggests this may be a read error. The V and J genes are TRBV2 and TRBJ1-4; 8 nucleotides agree with TRBD1. The junction had 9 bases not matched to a gene; V was cut back by 5 bases and J by 10 bases. Per germline, CDR1 SNHLY and CDR2 FYNNEI. This CDR3 contains 14 residues. CDR3 residues: CASSRTGLVGKLFF. The CDR3 nucleotides are TGTGCCAGCAGTCGGACAGGGTTGGTTGGAAAACTGTTTTTT.

As concerns this clonotype: Here the CDR3 omits its conserved ending phenylalanine or tryptophan, so a read error is the likely source. The chain links TRBV20-1 to TRBJ1-1; D may be TRBD1 (5 bases). V gave up 0 bases and J gave up 3 bases, with 14 bases separating them. Per germline, CDR1 DFQATT and CDR2 SNEGSKA (reference sequence). This CDR3 contains 15 residues. The CDR3 nucleotides read TGCAGTGCTAGAGATTTGGGGCGGATTGACACTGAAGCTTTCTTG. It is translated as CSARDLGRIDTEAFL.

Worth noting for this clonotype: This may be a read error: a much more frequent sequence differs by one nucleotide. The V gene is TRBV20-1, the J gene TRBJ2-5; D unresolved. Per germline, CDR1 DFQATT and CDR2 SNEGSKA (reference sequence). The ends were cut back, 1 base at V and 2 bases at J, with 8 bases in the middle. The CDR3 runs to 13 residues. The CDR3 region has the DNA TGCAGTGCTAGAGGGGATCTTCAAGAGACCCAGTACTTC. This encodes CSARGDLQETQYF.

CDR3 bases: TGTGCCAGCAGCCCTACACCCAACTATGGCTACACCTTC. Protein product: CASSPTPNYGYTF. The genes are TRBV7-9 and TRBJ1-2; no firm D call. V gave up 5 bases and J gave up 2 bases, with 9 bases separating them. CDR1 and CDR2 from the germline V gene are SEHNR and FQNEAQ (reference sequence). The CDR3 sequence is 13 residues long.

The sample holds one count of this clonotype. This chain uses TRBV5-1 with TRBJ1-4, with 7 positions matching TRBD1. The CDR3 has 15 residues. Germline assignment: CDR1 SGHRS and CDR2 YFSETQ. With 0 bases clipped from V and 8 bases from J, the junction kept 7 bases outside the gene matches. CDR3 coding DNA: TGCGCCAGCAGCTTGGTGACAGGGCCGGGGGAAAAACTGTTTTTT. It codes for CASSLVTGPGEKLFF.

This clonotype appeared once. The chain has TRBV10-3 and TRBJ2-7; D gene unclear. Per germline, CDR1 ENHRY and CDR2 SYGVKD. Trimming removed 10 bases at V and 3 bases at J, with 13 bases between. The CDR3 is 12 residues long. The CDR3 here is CASAGNFYEQYF. For the CDR3, the DNA is TGTGCCAGCGCAGGAAATTTCTACGAGCAGTACTTC.

Ten or more counts support this clonotype. The CDR3: CATSDRLSGDNQPQHF. The CDR3 DNA reads as TGTGCCACCAGTGATAGATTGTCGGGTGACAATCAGCCCCAGCATTTT. This chain connects TRBV24-1 to TRBJ1-5; D is uncertain. The V gene's germline CDR1 is KGHDR and CDR2 SFDVKD. V was pared by 3 bases and J by 3 bases, with 14 bases between. CDR3 length: 16 amino acids.

This clonotype showed up many times. This sequence joins TRBV2 and TRBJ1-5; D is undetermined. The germline V gene encodes CDR1 SNHLY and CDR2 FYNNEI. V was cut by 4 bases and J by 0 bases, with 4 bases left in between. The CDR3 is 13 residues long. CDR3 sequence: CASSASSNQPQHF. The CDR3 DNA sequence: TGTGCCAGCAGTGCTAGTAGCAATCAGCCCCAGCATTTT.

In its sample, this clonotype was seen many times. This chain uses TRBV7-9 with TRBJ1-1; no reliable D call. The CDR3 is made up of 13 amino acids. Germline V gene lookup returns CDR1 SEHNR and CDR2 FQNEAQ (reference sequence). Trimming stripped 5 bases from V and 7 bases from J, with 14 bases between. The CDR3 sequence is CASSLVREREAFF. CDR3 nucleotide sequence: TGTGCCAGCAGCCTCGTGCGAGAACGTGAAGCTTTCTTT.

A few counts support this clonotype. The rearrangement joins TRBV19 to TRBJ1-1; D is unclear. The CDR3 is 16 residues long. Germline loops: CDR1 LNHDA, CDR2 SQIVND (reference sequence). Trimming stripped 7 bases from V and 0 bases from J, with 18 bases between. CDR3 sequence: CASTLKGYSMNTEAFF. CDR3 coding DNA: TGTGCCAGTACCTTAAAGGGATACAGCATGAACACTGAAGCTTTCTTT.

The chain is built from TRBV10-3 and TRBJ2-5; the D is unclear. CDR3 size: 15 residues. CDR1 and CDR2 from the germline V gene are ENHRY and SYGVKD. Trimming shortened V by 10 bases and J by 0 bases, and 18 bases separated the two germline ends. In DNA, the CDR3 is TGTGCCAGCAGCCAAAACCCGGCAGACCAAGAGACCCAGTACTTC. Its translation: CASSQNPADQETQYF.

Only a few counts were recorded for this clonotype. The chain couples TRBV2 to TRBJ1-4; D is ambiguous. This CDR3 has 17 amino acids. V gave up 5 bases and J gave up 0 bases, with 16 bases separating them. The germline gives CDR1 SNHLY, CDR2 FYNNEI. The CDR3, as DNA: TGTGCCAGCAGTCTAACCAGATCAGGACCAACTAATGAAAAACTGTTTTTT. This translates into CASSLTRSGPTNEKLFF.

This clonotype was detected a few times. J is TRBJ1-3 and V is TRBV7-9; maybe TRBD1 (6 bases). Looked up from germline, CDR1 is SEHNR and CDR2 is FQNEAQ (reference sequence). There are 16 residues in the CDR3. The V gene lost 5 bases and the J gene lost 2 bases, with 16 bases spanning the gap. CDR3 DNA: TGTGCCAGCAGCCCACCCCAGGGGATCGCTGGAAACACCATATATTTT. Its protein product is CASSPPQGIAGNTIYF. The full variable domain, completed using reference TRBV7-9 and TRBJ1-3, is DTGVSQNPRHKITKRGQNVTFRCDPISEHNRLYWYRQTLGQGPEFLTYFQNEAQLEKSRLLSDRFSAERPKGSFSTLEIQRTEQGDSAMYLCASSPPQGIAGNTIYFGEGSWLTVV.

For the CDR3, the DNA is TGTGCCAGCATCGGACCGGGGAACACCATATATTTT. The encoded protein is CASIGPGNTIYF. V gene TRBV6-5 combines with J gene TRBJ1-3; unclear D gene. CDR1 is MNHEY and CDR2 is SVGAGI in the germline V gene. V lost 7 bases, J lost 7 bases, and 11 bases lay in between. The CDR3 runs to 12 residues.

With respect to this clonotype: A single base separates this from a much larger clone, so it may be a read error. The V and J genes are TRBV6-8 and TRBJ2-7; TRBD2 agrees at 7 bases. The ends lost 10 bases at V and 3 bases at J; junction bases unmatched: 12. This CDR3 region has 14 residues. CDR1 MNHGY and CDR2 SAAAGT come from the germline V gene. CDR3 protein: CATSHPGTIYEQYF. The CDR3 region has the DNA TGTGCCACCAGCCACCCCGGGACTATCTACGAGCAGTACTTC.

This chain connects TRBV25-1 to TRBJ1-2; D gene uncertain. This CDR3 contains 13 residues. Germline V gene lookup returns CDR1 MGHDK and CDR2 SYGVNS. The germline V and J ends were trimmed by 2 bases and 3 bases, with 7 bases remaining between them. In DNA form, the CDR3 reads TGTGCCAGCAGTGAACACATCCACTATGGCTACACCTTC. Translating gives CASSEHIHYGYTF.

The V gene is TRBV10-2, the J gene TRBJ1-3; D uncertain. CDR1 and CDR2 (germline): WSHSY, SAAADI. The V and J ends lost 3 bases and 0 bases respectively, with 6 bases between them. This CDR3 is 14 amino acids long. The CDR3 region has the DNA TGCGCCAGCAGTGAATACAGCTCTGGAAACACCATATATTTT. This sequence encodes CASSEYSSGNTIYF.

V gene TRBV7-8 combines with J gene TRBJ1-2; D is undetermined. The CDR3 is made up of 12 amino acids. The germline V gene has CDR1 SGHVS and CDR2 FQNEAQ. Trimming stripped 8 bases from V and 8 bases from J, with 15 bases between. CDR3 nucleotides: TGTGCCAGCTCACCACCGGCTGACGGCTACACCTTC. It yields the protein CASSPPADGYTF.

This clonotype came up once. This chain joins TRBV19 and TRBJ1-5, with 9 positions matching TRBD1. The CDR3 consists of 16 residues. Germline CDR1 and CDR2: LNHDA and SQIVND (reference sequence). V was pared by 3 bases and J by 7 bases, with 10 bases of the junction left unmatched. CDR3 nucleotide sequence: TGTGCCAGTAGTATCCGAAGCACAGGGGGCTGGCAGCCCCAGCATTTT. Translated, it gives CASSIRSTGGWQPQHF.